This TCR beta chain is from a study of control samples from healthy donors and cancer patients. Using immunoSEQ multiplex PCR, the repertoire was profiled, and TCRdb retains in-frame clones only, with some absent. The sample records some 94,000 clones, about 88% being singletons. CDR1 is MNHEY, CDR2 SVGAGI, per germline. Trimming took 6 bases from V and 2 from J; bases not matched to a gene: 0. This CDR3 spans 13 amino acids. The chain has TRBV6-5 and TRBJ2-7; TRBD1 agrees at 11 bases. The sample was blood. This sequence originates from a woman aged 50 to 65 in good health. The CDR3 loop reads CASRDRGPYEQYF. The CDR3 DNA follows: TGTGCCAGCAGGGACAGGGGGCCCTACGAGCAGTACTTC.